Presented here are 9 T cell receptor beta chains from one specimen sequenced in a study of blood T cell repertoires in COVID-19 (dated by TCRdb to 2018 to 2021). Libraries were constructed by the immunoSEQ multiplex PCR assay. Sourced from immuneACCESS, this table was stored by TCRdb with only in-frame sequences that have V and J called. A share of the clones is absent; for the studies checked, an unresolved V gene accounts for under half, and the remainder has no known explanation. The sample records fewer than 80,000 clones, 88% of which are singletons. The top ten constitute roughly 19% of the sample. The sequencing input was peripheral blood. The origin of the receptors is a human donor in a cohort sampled during active COVID-19.

The V gene is TRBV28, the J gene TRBJ2-7; D is unclear. Germline CDR1 is MDHEN and CDR2 is SYDVKM. Trimming removed 10 bases at V and 3 bases at J, with 10 bases between. The CDR3 has 11 amino acids. The DNA for the CDR3 is TGTGCCACTCGTGGCCTCTACGAGCAGTACTTC. Residues: CATRGLYEQYF.

The table lists this clone with a count of one. The J gene is TRBJ2-1, the V gene TRBV5-1; 10 nucleotides align to TRBD2. The CDR3 is 17 amino acids. Germline V CDR1 and CDR2: SGHRS, YFSETQ. The V gene end was trimmed by 3 bases and the J gene end by 0 bases; junction bases not matched to a gene: 6. CDR3 bases: TGCGCCAGCAGCTCCAATGTAGCGGGAGGCTCCTACAATGAGCAGTTCTTC. Translation: CASSSNVAGGSYNEQFF.

The chain is built from TRBV27 and TRBJ1-5; a weak D match, TRBD1 (6 bases). Trimming removed 5 bases from V and 0 bases from J, with 14 bases in between. The CDR3 has 16 amino acids. The germline gives CDR1 MNHEY, CDR2 SMNVEV (reference sequence). This CDR3 reads CASSPRGLYSNQPQHF. The CDR3 region has the DNA TGTGCCAGCAGTCCCAGGGGCCTATATAGCAATCAGCCCCAGCATTTT.

This clone appeared once. The V gene is TRBV28, the J gene TRBJ1-5; D is unclear. The CDR3 extends over 13 amino acids. Germline CDR1 reads MDHEN; CDR2 reads SYDVKM. The V end was cut by 6 bases, the J end by 3 bases, with 9 bases between. CDR3: CASRDTNNQPQHF. The CDR3 coding sequence is TGTGCCAGCAGAGACACAAACAATCAGCCCCAGCATTTT.

This clone was seen once. This sequence joins TRBV5-5 and TRBJ1-4, with 9 bases that match TRBD1. V shed 4 bases, J shed 8 bases, and the junction held 12 bases outside the gene matches. This CDR3 contains 16 residues. Germline V gene data show CDR1 as SGHKS and CDR2 as YYEKEE (reference sequence). CDR3 region: CASSAREWTGEEKLFF. The CDR3 DNA follows: TGTGCCAGCAGCGCCAGGGAATGGACAGGGGAGGAAAAACTGTTTTTT. The full variable domain, rest sourced from reference TRBV5-5 and TRBJ1-4, is DAGVTQSPTHLIKTRGQQVTLRCSPISGHKSVSWYQQVLGQGPQFIFQYYEKEERGRGNFPDRFSARQFPNYSSELNVNALLLGDSALYLCASSAREWTGEEKLFFGSGTQLSVL.

The chain joins TRBV9 to TRBJ2-1, with a weak D call TRBD2 (6 bases). V lost 0 bases to trimming and J lost 6 bases, with 10 bases between them. The germline CDR1 and CDR2 sequences are SGDLS and YYNGEE. This CDR3 spans 14 amino acids. The CDR3 sequence: CASSVVVEGNEQFF. The DNA for the CDR3 is TGTGCCAGCAGCGTAGTTGTGGAGGGCAATGAGCAGTTCTTC.

As to this clone: The same CDR3 can be traced to other DNA sequences in this sample. The genes are TRBV19 and TRBJ1-3; D gene uncertain. The CDR3 totals 14 residues. V lost 5 bases, J lost 4 bases, and 12 bases lay in between. Per the germline V gene, CDR1 is LNHDA and CDR2 is SQIVND (reference sequence). Written as DNA, the CDR3 is TGTGCCAGTAGTCTGGGAGCGTGGGGAAACACCATATATTTT. Residues: CASSLGAWGNTIYF.

This clone has ten or more counts. The J gene is TRBJ1-2, the V gene TRBV28; TRBD1 aligns across 7 bases. Looked up from germline, CDR1 is MDHEN and CDR2 is SYDVKM. V lost 1 base, J lost 1 base, and 0 bases stayed unmatched. The length of the CDR3 is 14 residues. The CDR3 DNA is TGTGCCAGCAGTTTATACAGGGGTAACTATGGCTACACCTTC. Residues: CASSLYRGNYGYTF.

This clone has only a few counts. The J gene is TRBJ1-4, the V gene TRBV30; tentatively, D is TRBD1 (6 bases). Trimming cost V 4 bases and J 8 bases, with 17 bases left between them. The CDR3 loop spans 14 amino acids. The germline V gene encodes CDR1 GTSNPN and CDR2 SVGIG (reference sequence). DNA for the CDR3: TGTGCCTGGACTAGACAGGCCGCAGGCGAAAAACTGTTTTTT. Its protein product is CAWTRQAAGEKLFF.